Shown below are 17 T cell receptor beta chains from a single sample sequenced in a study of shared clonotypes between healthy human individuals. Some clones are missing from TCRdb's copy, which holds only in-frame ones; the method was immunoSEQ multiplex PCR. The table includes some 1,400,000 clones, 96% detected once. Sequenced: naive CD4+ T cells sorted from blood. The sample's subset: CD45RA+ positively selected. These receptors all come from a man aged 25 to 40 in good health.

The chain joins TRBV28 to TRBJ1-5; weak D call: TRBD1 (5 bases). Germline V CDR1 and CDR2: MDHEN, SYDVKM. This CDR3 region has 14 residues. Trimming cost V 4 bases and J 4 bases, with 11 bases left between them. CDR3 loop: CASSSPGMNQPQHF. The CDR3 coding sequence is TGTGCCAGCAGTTCGCCAGGGATGAATCAGCCCCAGCATTTT.

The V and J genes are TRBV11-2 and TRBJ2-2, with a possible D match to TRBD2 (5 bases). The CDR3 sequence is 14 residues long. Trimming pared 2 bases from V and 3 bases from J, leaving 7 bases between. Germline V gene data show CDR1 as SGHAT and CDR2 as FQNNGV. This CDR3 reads CASSLMRDTGELFF. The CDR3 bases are TGTGCCAGCAGCTTAATGCGGGACACCGGGGAGCTGTTTTTT.

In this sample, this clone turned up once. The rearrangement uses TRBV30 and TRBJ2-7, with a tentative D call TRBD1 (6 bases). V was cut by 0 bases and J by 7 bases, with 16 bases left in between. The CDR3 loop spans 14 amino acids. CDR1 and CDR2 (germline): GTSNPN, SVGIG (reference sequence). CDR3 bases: TGTGCCTGGAGTGTACGGCAGGGGCTGAGGGAGCAGTACTTC. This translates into CAWSVRQGLREQYF.

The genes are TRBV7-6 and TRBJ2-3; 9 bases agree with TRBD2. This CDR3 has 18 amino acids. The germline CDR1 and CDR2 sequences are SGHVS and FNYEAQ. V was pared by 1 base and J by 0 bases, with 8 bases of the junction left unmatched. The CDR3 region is CASSLGASGTGSTDTQYF. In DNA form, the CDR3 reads TGTGCCAGCAGCTTAGGGGCTAGCGGGACGGGTAGCACAGATACGCAGTATTTT.

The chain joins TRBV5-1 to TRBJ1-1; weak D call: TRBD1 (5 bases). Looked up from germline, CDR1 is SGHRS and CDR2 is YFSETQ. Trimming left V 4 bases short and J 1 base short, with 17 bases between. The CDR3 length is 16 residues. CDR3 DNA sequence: TGCGCCAGCAGCCCGGACCCGGGACGGAGGAACACTGAAGCTTTCTTT. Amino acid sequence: CASSPDPGRRNTEAFF.

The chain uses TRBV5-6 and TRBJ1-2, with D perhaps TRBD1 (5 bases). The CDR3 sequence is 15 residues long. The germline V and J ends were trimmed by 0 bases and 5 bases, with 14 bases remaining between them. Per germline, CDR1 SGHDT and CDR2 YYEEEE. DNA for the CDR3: TGTGCCAGCAGCTTGGCTCAGGGAAGTGGGTATGGCTACACCTTC. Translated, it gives CASSLAQGSGYGYTF.

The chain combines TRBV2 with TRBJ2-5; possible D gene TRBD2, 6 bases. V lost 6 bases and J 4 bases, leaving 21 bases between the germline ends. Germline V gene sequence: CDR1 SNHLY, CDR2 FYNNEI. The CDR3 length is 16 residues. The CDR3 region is CASRKEGRPAGETQYF. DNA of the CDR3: TGTGCCAGCAGGAAGGAGGGCCGCCCCGCGGGAGAGACCCAGTACTTC. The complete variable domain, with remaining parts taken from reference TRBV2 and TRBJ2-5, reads EPEVTQTPSHQVTQMGQEVILRCVPISNHLYFYWYRQILGQKVEFLVSFYNNEISEKSEIFDDQFSVERPDGSNFTLKIRSTKLEDSAMYFCASRKEGRPAGETQYFGPGTRLLVL.

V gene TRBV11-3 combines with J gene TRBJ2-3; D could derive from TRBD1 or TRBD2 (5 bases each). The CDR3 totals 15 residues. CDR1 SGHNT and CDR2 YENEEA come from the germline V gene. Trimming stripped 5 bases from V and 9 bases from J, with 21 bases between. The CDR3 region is CASSPRGWTAATQYF. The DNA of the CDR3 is TGTGCCAGCAGCCCAAGGGGATGGACTGCTGCAACGCAGTATTTT.

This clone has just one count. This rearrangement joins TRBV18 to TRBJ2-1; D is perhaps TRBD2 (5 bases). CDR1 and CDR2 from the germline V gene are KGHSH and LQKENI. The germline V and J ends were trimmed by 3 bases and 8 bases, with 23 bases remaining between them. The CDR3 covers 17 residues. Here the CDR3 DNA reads TGTGCCAGCTCACCGGTGCCTTTACTAGGATTAGCGCATGAGCAGTTCTTC. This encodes CASSPVPLLGLAHEQFF.

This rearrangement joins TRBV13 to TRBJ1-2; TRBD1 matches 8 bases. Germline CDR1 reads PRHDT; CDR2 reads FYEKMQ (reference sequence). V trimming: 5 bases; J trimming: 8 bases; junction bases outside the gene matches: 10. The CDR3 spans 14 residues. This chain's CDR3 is CASSADRGGGGYTF. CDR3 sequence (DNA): TGTGCCAGCAGCGCCGACAGGGGAGGAGGGGGCTACACCTTC.

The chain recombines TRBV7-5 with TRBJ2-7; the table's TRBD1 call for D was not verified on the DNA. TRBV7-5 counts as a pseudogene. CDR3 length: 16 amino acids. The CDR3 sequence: CARSLYTGSSSYEQYF. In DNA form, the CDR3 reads TGTGCCAGAAGCTTATACACAGGATCAAGCTCCTACGAGCAGTACTTC.

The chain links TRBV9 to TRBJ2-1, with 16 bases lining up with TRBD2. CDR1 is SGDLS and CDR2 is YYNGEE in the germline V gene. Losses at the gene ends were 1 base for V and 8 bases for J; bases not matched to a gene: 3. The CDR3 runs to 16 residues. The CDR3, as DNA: TGTGCCAGCAGCGTAACCGGGACTAGCGGGAGGGATGAGCAGTTCTTC. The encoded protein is CASSVTGTSGRDEQFF.

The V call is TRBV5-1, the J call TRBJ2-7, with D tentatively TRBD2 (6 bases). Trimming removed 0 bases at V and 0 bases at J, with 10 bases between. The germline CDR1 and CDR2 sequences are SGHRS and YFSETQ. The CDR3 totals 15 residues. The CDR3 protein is CASSLDGSRSYEQYF. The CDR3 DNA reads TGCGCCAGCAGCTTGGACGGGAGCCGCTCCTACGAGCAGTACTTC. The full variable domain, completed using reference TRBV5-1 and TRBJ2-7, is KAGVTQTPRYLIKTRGQQVTLSCSPISGHRSVSWYQQTPGQGLQFLFEYFSETQRNKGNFPGRFSGRQFSNSRSEMNVSTLELGDSALYLCASSLDGSRSYEQYFGPGTRLTVT.

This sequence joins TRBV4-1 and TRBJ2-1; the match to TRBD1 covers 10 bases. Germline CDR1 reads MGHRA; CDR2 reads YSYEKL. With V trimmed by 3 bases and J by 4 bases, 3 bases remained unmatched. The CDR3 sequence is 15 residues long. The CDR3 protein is CASSHRTGGYNEQFF. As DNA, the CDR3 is TGCGCCAGCAGCCACCGGACAGGGGGGTACAATGAGCAGTTCTTC.

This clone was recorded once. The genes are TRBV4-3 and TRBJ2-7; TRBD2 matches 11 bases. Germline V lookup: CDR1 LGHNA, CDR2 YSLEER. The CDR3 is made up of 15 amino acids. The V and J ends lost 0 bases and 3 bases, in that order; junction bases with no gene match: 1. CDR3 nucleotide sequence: TGCGCCAGCAGCCAAGAACTAGCGGGAGTCTACGAGCAGTACTTC. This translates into CASSQELAGVYEQYF.

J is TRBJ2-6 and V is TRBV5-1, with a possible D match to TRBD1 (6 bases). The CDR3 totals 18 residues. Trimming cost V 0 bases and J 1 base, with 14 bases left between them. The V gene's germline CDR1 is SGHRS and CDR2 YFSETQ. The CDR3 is CASSLDYRVESGANVLTF. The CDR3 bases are TGCGCCAGCAGCTTGGACTACAGGGTGGAGTCTGGGGCCAACGTCCTGACTTTC.

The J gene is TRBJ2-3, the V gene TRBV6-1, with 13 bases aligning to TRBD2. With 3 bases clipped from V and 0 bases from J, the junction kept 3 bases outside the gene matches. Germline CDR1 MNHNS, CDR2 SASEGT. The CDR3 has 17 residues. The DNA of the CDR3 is TGTGCCAGCAGTGAGGGACTAGCGGGATCTAGCACAGATACGCAGTATTTT. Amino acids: CASSEGLAGSSTDTQYF.